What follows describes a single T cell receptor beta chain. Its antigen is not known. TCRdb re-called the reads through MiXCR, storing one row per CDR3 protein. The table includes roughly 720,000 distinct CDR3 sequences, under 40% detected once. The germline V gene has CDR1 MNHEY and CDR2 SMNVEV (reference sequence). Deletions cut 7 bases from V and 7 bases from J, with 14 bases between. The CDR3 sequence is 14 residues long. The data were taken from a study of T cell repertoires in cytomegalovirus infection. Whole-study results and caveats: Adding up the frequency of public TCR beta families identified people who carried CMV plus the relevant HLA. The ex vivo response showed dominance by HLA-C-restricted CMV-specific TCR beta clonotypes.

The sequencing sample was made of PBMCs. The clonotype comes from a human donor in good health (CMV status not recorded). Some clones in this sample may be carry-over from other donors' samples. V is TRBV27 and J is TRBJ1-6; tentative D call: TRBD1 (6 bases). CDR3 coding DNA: TGTGCCAGCACCGAGGGGGGGGCCAATTCACCCCTCCACTTT. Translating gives CASTEGGANSPLHF.